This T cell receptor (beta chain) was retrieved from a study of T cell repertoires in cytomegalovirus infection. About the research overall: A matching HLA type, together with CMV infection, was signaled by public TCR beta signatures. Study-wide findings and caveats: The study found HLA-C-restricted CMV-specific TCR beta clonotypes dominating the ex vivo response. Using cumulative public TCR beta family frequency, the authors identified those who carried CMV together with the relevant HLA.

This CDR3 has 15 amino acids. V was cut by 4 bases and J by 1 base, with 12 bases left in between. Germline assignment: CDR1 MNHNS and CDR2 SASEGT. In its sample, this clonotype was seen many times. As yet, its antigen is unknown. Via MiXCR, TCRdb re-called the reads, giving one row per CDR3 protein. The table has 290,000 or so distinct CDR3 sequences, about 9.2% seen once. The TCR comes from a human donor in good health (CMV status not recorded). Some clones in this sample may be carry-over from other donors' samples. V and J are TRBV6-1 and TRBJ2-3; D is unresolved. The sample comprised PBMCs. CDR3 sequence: CASSVSAGGTDTQYF. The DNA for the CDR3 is TGTGCCAGCAGTGTCAGCGCTGGAGGCACAGATACGCAGTATTTT.